This T cell receptor (beta chain) was retrieved from a study of OX40 agonist ivuxolimab in advanced cancers. TCRdb keeps only in-frame clones here, not all; method: immunoSEQ multiplex PCR. The sample lists fewer than 75,000 clones, roughly 87% occurring once. Trimming cost V 5 bases and J 7 bases; bases outside gene matches: 8. The CDR3 runs 15 residues. Germline V gene data show CDR1 as MNHEY and CDR2 as SMNVEV (reference sequence). The TCR was taken from an adult with an advanced solid tumor such as melanoma, head and neck, liver or kidney cancer. The J gene is TRBJ2-1, the V gene TRBV27, with TRBD2 identical over 10 bases. This specimen consisted of CD4+ or CD8+ T cells sorted from blood, obtained in a trial of the OX40 agonist ivuxolimab. CDR3 loop: CASSGGAGGQNEQFF. The CDR3 nucleotides are TGTGCCAGCAGTGGGGGAGCGGGAGGGCAAAATGAGCAGTTCTTC.